This T cell receptor (beta chain) was recovered during a study of blood T cell repertoires in COVID-19. Overall study context: Samples representing acute and convalescent COVID-19 were sourced from the United States, Italy and Spain.

The CDR3 runs 17 residues. V gave up 0 bases and J gave up 3 bases, with 15 bases separating them. Sequenced by immunoSEQ multiplex PCR; TCRdb stores in-frame clones only, minus some. The table includes a few hundred thousand clones, about 86% detected once. The rearrangement uses TRBV23-1 and TRBJ1-5; no clear D gene. TRBV23-1 is assigned to the ORF class and has an uncertain function. This TCR derives from a man aged 25 to 40 with active or convalescent COVID-19. The sequencing sample was made of peripheral blood. The chain's CDR3 is CASSQSPRTFNNQPQHF. As DNA, the CDR3 is TGCGCCAGCAGTCAATCACCTCGGACTTTTAACAATCAGCCCCAGCATTTT.